This is a list of T cell receptor beta chains from one sample in a study of blood T cell repertoires in COVID-19. Only in-frame clones appear in the TCRdb table, and some are missing; sequencing was by immunoSEQ multiplex PCR. The profile shows about 200,000 clones, about 86% of them singletons. Sequenced: PBMCs or T cells enriched from blood (not recorded which). The origin of the receptors is a middle-aged man who had recovered from COVID-19. Each CDR3 is given without its conserved first and last residue. Each record gives: J gene, V gene, CDR3 protein.

TRBJ2-7,TRBV5-8,ASSQRGMSSYEQY
TRBJ1-6,TRBV19,ASSIPTGDNSPLH
TRBJ1-2,TRBV28,ASKTGRLYGYT
TRBJ1-2,TRBV5-1,ASSSKTEYYGYT
TRBJ1-1,TRBV15,ATSRGQADTEAF
TRBJ1-2,TRBV5-4,ASSFPRTGGGHGYT
TRBJ2-5,TRBV4-2,ASSQGEGGETQY
TRBJ2-1,TRBV5-1,ASSSGGSYYNEQF
TRBJ1-1,TRBV13,ASSRVDRDTEAF
TRBJ1-3,TRBV30,AWSPPTGLGNTIY
TRBJ2-7,TRBV19,ASSMRSLSYEQY
TRBJ2-7,TRBV18,ASSPFDGFSYEQY
TRBJ2-7,TRBV27,ASSSRTGGPYEQY
TRBJ2-1,TRBV14,ASSRDSLADLEGEQF
TRBJ2-7,TRBV4-3,ASSQEWGDRAYEQY
TRBJ1-2,TRBV27,ASSLSTGNYGYT
TRBJ1-1,TRBV18,ASFKGRLNTEAF
TRBJ2-2,TRBV7-6,ASSSPWDSTGELF
TRBJ1-5,TRBV10-3,AISESPRQPQH
TRBJ1-2,TRBV5-4,ASSFRDSGYGYT
TRBJ1-2,TRBV5-6,ASSLSGSPFYGYT
TRBJ1-6,TRBV3-1/TRBV3-2,ASSVGQHNSPLH
TRBJ1-1,TRBV29-1,SAGQGGGTEAF
TRBJ1-4,TRBV5-1,ASSLGTGGLEKLF
TRBJ1-1,TRBV9,ASSVGGQGNTEAF
TRBJ1-3,TRBV10-3,AISDRGPNSGNTIY
TRBJ1-1,TRBV28,ASSLGGRKNTEAF